This T cell receptor beta chain was captured in a study of siplizumab effects on memory and regulatory T cells. Across the study: The mixed lymphocyte reactions, run in pairs, contained siplizumab at roughly 0.91 ug/mL or no drug. The study, taken as a whole, reports: Alloreactive sequences tracing back to unstimulated CD4+ memory cells were significantly reduced by siplizumab. Proof of suppressive function in proliferating Tregs from siplizumab cultures was not established.

Every sample had roughly 93,000 of its TCR templates assayed. The assay was immunoSEQ multiplex PCR, and TCRdb's table has in-frame clones only and misses some. The sample records 9,500 or so clones, around 45% being singletons. This clone was counted between two and nine times. Antigen: not known. The mixed lymphocyte reaction cells were held in coculture (37°C) for more than 5 days. Unmatched junction bases numbered 12, after V lost 4 bases and J lost 1 base. The CDR3 has 17 residues. CDR1 SGDLS and CDR2 YYNGEE come from the germline V gene. The sequenced sample was CFSE-low (dividing) CD4+ T cells sorted from an allogeneic mixed lymphocyte reaction. This receptor was obtained from a human donor in good health; the cells came from an allogeneic mixed lymphocyte reaction. The V call is TRBV9, the J call TRBJ2-5, with 8 bases aligning to TRBD2. CDR3 sequence (DNA): TGTGCCAGCAGCCCCCCCCACGGGGCGGGAGGCCAAGAGACCCAGTACTTC. Residues: CASSPPHGAGGQETQYF.